This T cell receptor beta chain was observed in a study of CD8+ T cells in alopecia areata. cDNA serving as the sequencing template came from extracted, reverse transcribed RNA. This table comes from immunoSEQ multiplex PCR, and its TCRdb copy is limited to in-frame clones, with some not included. The sample has more than 95,000 clones, about two fifths seen once. Sampling of alopecia areata patients yielded lesional scalp punch biopsies as well as peripheral blood. The V end lost 4 bases, the J end lost 5 bases, and 21 bases lay between the germline ends. The CDR3 extends over 15 amino acids. Germline V gene data show CDR1 as SQVTM and CDR2 as ANQGSEA.

V usage is TRBV29-1 and J usage is TRBJ2-7; possibly TRBD2 for D (5 bases). This TCR was recovered from a human donor with alopecia areata. Sequencing used CD4+ T cells sorted from blood. In DNA, the CDR3 is TGCAGCGTTGGATCAGGACTGGGGAATTGGGACGAGCAGTACTTC. Protein sequence: CSVGSGLGNWDEQYF.